In its sample, the clone carrying this TCR beta chain was seen many times. Its antigen is not identified. This entry belongs to a study of T cell responses to AZD1222 COVID-19 vaccine. The overall study: It was second doses at about 4 or about 12 weeks that were pooled.

Study results and caveats: Spike-specific TCR depth and breadth grew after two AZD1222 doses. Across the whole spike, CD4 TCRs peaked at regions 160-218 and 743-854.

Sequencing was performed with immunoSEQ multiplex PCR; in TCRdb, only in-frame clones are kept and a portion is missing. The table has some 99,000 clones, around 90% seen once; the top ten hold less than 8.5%. V gave up 6 bases and J gave up 0 bases, with 18 bases separating them. CDR1 is GTSNPN and CDR2 is SVGIG in the germline V gene (reference sequence). This CDR3 region has 15 residues. The TCR comes from an adult in good health. The genes are TRBV30 and TRBJ2-7, with a tentative D call TRBD1 (5 bases). The source was peripheral blood, collected on day 0 of AZD1222 vaccination. In nucleotides, the CDR3 is TGTGCCTGCCAGAATTCACCGACAGCCTCCTACGAGCAGTACTTC. This encodes CACQNSPTASYEQYF.